This T cell receptor (beta chain) is from a study of CD8 T cells in Susac syndrome. CDR1 GTSNPN and CDR2 SVGIG come from the germline V gene (reference sequence). CDR3 length: 14 amino acids. The V and J ends lost 3 bases and 4 bases respectively, with 16 bases between them. Sequencing of TCR beta was performed on blood CD8+ and CD4+ T cells. While serving as controls, healthy donors were matched for age and sex. The CD8+ and CD4+ T cells were isolated magnetically using a negative isolation approach, whereas the TEMRA cells were enriched by FACS. Reverse transcription used about 0.45 to 1 ug RNA and random hexamers. It was immunoSEQ multiplex PCR that amplified TCR beta CDR3 across 54 Vbeta and 13 Jbeta. TCRdb processed the immunoSEQ multiplex PCR reads anew with MiXCR; each CDR3 protein has one entry. Of fewer than 200,000 distinct CDR3 sequences listed, roughly 94% were seen once; the top ten hold 0.085% to 0.11%.

Sequenced material: CD4+ T cells from PBMCs. The source of this sequence is a human donor in good health. J is TRBJ2-7 and V is TRBV30; D perhaps matches TRBD2 (6 bases). CDR3 loop: CAWRGLGSSYEQYF. The CDR3 DNA is TGTGCCTGGAGGGGACTGGGGAGTAGTTACGAGCAGTACTTC.